The 23 T cell receptor beta chains given below trace back to one sample, sequenced in a study of radiation and T cells in renal cell carcinoma (dated by TCRdb to 2020 to 2021). The library relied on the immunoSEQ multiplex PCR assay. The table comes from immuneACCESS by way of TCRdb, which keeps in-frame sequences with V and J called. Part of the clones is missing from these tables; in studies checked, under half for an unresolved V gene and the rest for unknown reasons. Present in this sample are about 90,000 clones, 85% of which were seen just once. Roughly a tenth of the sample lies in the top ten. The intended sense of this specimen's time point label: blood 4 weeks post-SBRT, at nephrectomy. The treatment or condition label here, explained by the study, means: 15 Gy SBRT to primary tumor, nephrectomy 4 weeks later. Sequenced material: blood, taken from a patient whose treatment included radiotherapy and nephrectomy. These TCRs come from a man in his fifties with renal cell carcinoma.

For the CDR3, the DNA is TGTGCCAGCAGCTTTGGAGGGGGAAGCATCGGGGAGCTGTTTTTT. Translation: CASSFGGGSIGELFF. V usage is TRBV5-6 and J usage is TRBJ2-2, with D perhaps being TRBD1 or TRBD2 (6 bases each). CDR3 length: 15 amino acids. CDR1 is SGHDT, CDR2 YYEEEE, per germline. The V gene lost 2 bases and the J gene lost 7 bases, with 15 bases spanning the gap.

About this clone: Other DNA sequences in the sample encode the same CDR3. This rearrangement joins TRBV6-6 to TRBJ1-2; D gene unclear. The V end lost 0 bases, the J end lost 3 bases, and 5 bases lay between the germline ends. Germline loops: CDR1 MNHNY, CDR2 SVGAGI (reference sequence). CDR3 length: 13 residues. The CDR3 loop is CASSYSTDYGYTF. Written as DNA, the CDR3 is TGTGCCAGCAGTTACTCAACAGACTATGGCTACACCTTC.

J is TRBJ2-3 and V is TRBV2, with D perhaps matching TRBD2 (6 bases). V was shortened by 8 bases and J by 6 bases, with 15 bases between the two germline ends. The CDR3 has 13 residues. The V gene's germline CDR1 is SNHLY and CDR2 FYNNEI. The CDR3 region has the DNA TGTGCCAGCTCCCGGACTACTCGGGATACGCAGTATTTT. Translated, it gives CASSRTTRDTQYF.

The CDR3, as DNA: TGTGCCAGCAGTTACGAATCATCGCCGGAGAACACTGAAGCTTTCTTT. As protein: CASSYESSPENTEAFF. This sequence joins TRBV6-5 and TRBJ1-1; the D is unclear. The length of the CDR3 is 16 residues. Trimming took 2 bases from V and 1 from J, leaving 14 bases between them. Germline V CDR1 and CDR2: MNHEY, SVGAGI.

The rearrangement uses TRBV5-1 and TRBJ2-7; the D gene is possibly TRBD2 (6 bases). The CDR3 spans 15 residues. Germline V lookup: CDR1 SGHRS, CDR2 YFSETQ. V dropped 4 bases and J dropped 5 bases, with 19 bases sitting between them. This CDR3 reads CASSPQTGAGHEQYF. In nucleotides, the CDR3 is TGCGCCAGCAGCCCTCAGACGGGCGCGGGACACGAGCAGTACTTC.

V is TRBV27 and J is TRBJ2-5; D uncertain. Germline V gene sequence: CDR1 MNHEY, CDR2 SMNVEV (reference sequence). This CDR3 contains 13 residues. Trimming took 2 bases from V and 5 from J, leaving 9 bases between them. The CDR3 sequence: CASSLIGRETQYF. DNA for the CDR3: TGTGCCAGCAGTTTAATAGGGCGGGAGACCCAGTACTTC.

This clone occurred a few times. The chain couples TRBV7-6 to TRBJ1-1; perhaps TRBD1 as D (5 bases). From germline, CDR1 is SGHVS and CDR2 FNYEAQ. The length of the CDR3 is 14 residues. V lost 3 bases and J 5 bases, leaving 13 bases between the germline ends. DNA for the CDR3: TGTGCCAGCAGCTTCGGGAAGGGGTTTACTGAAGCTTTCTTT. The encoded protein is CASSFGKGFTEAFF.

The chain has TRBV6-5 and TRBJ1-1; D gene uncertain. V was trimmed by 5 bases and J by 3 bases, leaving 10 bases between them. The CDR3 spans 13 residues. Germline CDR1 reads MNHEY; CDR2 reads SVGAGI. The CDR3 bases are TGTGCCAGCAGTCTAATGAGGGACACTGAAGCTTTCTTT. Translated: CASSLMRDTEAFF.

The chain employs TRBV9 and TRBJ2-5; possibly TRBD2 for D (6 bases). Germline CDR1 SGDLS, CDR2 YYNGEE. Trimming took 0 bases from V and 4 from J, leaving 16 bases between them. The CDR3 totals 16 residues. The CDR3 here is CASSVGTGGAGETQYF. CDR3 DNA: TGTGCCAGCAGCGTAGGTACCGGAGGGGCGGGAGAGACCCAGTACTTC.

V usage is TRBV30 and J usage is TRBJ2-7; either TRBD1 or TRBD2 may fit D (5 bases each). The ends were cut back, 5 bases at V and 0 bases at J, with 11 bases in the middle. CDR1 is GTSNPN and CDR2 is SVGIG in the germline V gene (reference sequence). CDR3 length: 13 amino acids. In DNA, the CDR3 is TGTGCCTGGGGTGACGGGACCTCCTACGAGCAGTACTTC. Its translation is CAWGDGTSYEQYF.

The chain has TRBV6-6 and TRBJ2-3, with 11 positions matching TRBD1. V trimming: 0 bases; J trimming: 5 bases; junction bases outside the gene matches: 1. Germline V gene data show CDR1 as MNHNY and CDR2 as SVGAGI (reference sequence). CDR3 length equals 15 residues. In DNA form, the CDR3 reads TGTGCCAGCAGTTACTCCGGGACAGGGGGAGATACGCAGTATTTT. It encodes CASSYSGTGGDTQYF.

This chain links TRBV4-1 with TRBJ2-5; 9 bases match TRBD1. Germline V gives CDR1 MGHRA, CDR2 YSYEKL. The trim removed 4 bases at V and 4 bases at J, leaving 7 bases unmatched. CDR3 length: 15 residues. The CDR3 spells CASSRIQGAGETQYF. In nucleotides, the CDR3 is TGCGCCAGCAGCCGAATACAGGGGGCAGGAGAGACCCAGTACTTC.

This sequence joins TRBV5-1 and TRBJ2-5; D not certain. Trimming took 0 bases from V and 2 from J, leaving 8 bases between them. Germline-derived CDR1 and CDR2 are SGHRS and YFSETQ. The CDR3 covers 14 residues. The CDR3 coding sequence is TGCGCCAGCAGCTTGGCCGTCGGACAAGAGACCCAGTACTTC. Its protein product is CASSLAVGQETQYF.

V gene TRBV7-2 combines with J gene TRBJ2-1, with 10 bases that match TRBD2. CDR3 size: 15 residues. The germline V gene has CDR1 SGHTA and CDR2 FQGNSA. V dropped 5 bases and J dropped 1; count of bases not matched to a gene: 2. The CDR3 here is CASSQAGGSYNEQFF. The DNA of the CDR3 is TGTGCCAGCAGCCAAGCGGGGGGGTCCTACAATGAGCAGTTCTTC.

The rearrangement joins TRBV5-1 to TRBJ1-2, with D maybe TRBD1 (5 bases). The length of the CDR3 is 13 residues. The germline V gene has CDR1 SGHRS and CDR2 YFSETQ. V dropped 1 base and J dropped 4 bases, with 8 bases sitting between them. The CDR3 here is CASSLTTVYGYTF. In nucleotides, the CDR3 is TGCGCCAGCAGCTTGACGACAGTCTATGGCTACACCTTC.

J is TRBJ1-5 and V is TRBV6-6; tentative D call: TRBD1 (6 bases). The germline CDR1 and CDR2 sequences are MNHNY and SVGAGI (reference sequence). Deletions cut 6 bases from V and 4 bases from J, with 16 bases between. The CDR3 runs 15 residues. The CDR3 region has the DNA TGTGCCAGCAGCGCGGCGGGGGCCCAAAATCAGCCCCAGCATTTT. Translating it yields CASSAAGAQNQPQHF.

Only one count was recorded for this clone. The V gene is TRBV2, the J gene TRBJ2-2; 15 nucleotides agree with TRBD2. Germline CDR1 SNHLY, CDR2 FYNNEI. The ends lost 6 bases at V and 7 bases at J; junction bases unmatched: 3. The CDR3 length is 15 residues. The DNA of the CDR3 is TGTGCCAGCAGGGGACTAGCGGGAGGAATCGGGGAGCTGTTTTTT. Translation gives CASRGLAGGIGELFF.

The rearrangement links TRBV7-3 to TRBJ1-3; a weak D match, TRBD1 (5 bases). The CDR3 extends over 13 amino acids. The germline gives CDR1 SGHTA, CDR2 FQGTGA. V lost 2 bases, J lost 10 bases, and 12 bases lay in between. The CDR3 spells CASSLGPDNTIYF. CDR3 DNA: TGTGCCAGCAGCTTAGGCCCGGACAATACCATATATTTT.

The rearrangement links TRBV10-2 to TRBJ2-5; the match to TRBD2 covers 16 bases. The ends lost 2 bases at V and 5 bases at J; junction bases unmatched: 8. Per the germline V gene, CDR1 is WSHSY and CDR2 is SAAADI. The CDR3 runs to 18 residues. CDR3 in amino acids: CASSEGGLAGGRWETQYF. CDR3 sequence (DNA): TGCGCCAGCAGTGAGGGGGGACTAGCGGGAGGGCGTTGGGAGACCCAGTACTTC.

This clone showed up just a few times. The chain combines TRBV11-3 with TRBJ2-3, with 9 bases that match TRBD1. V was pared by 4 bases and J by 9 bases, with 14 bases of the junction left unmatched. The CDR3 contains 16 residues. CDR1 is SGHNT, CDR2 YENEEA, per germline. Here the CDR3 reads CASSSAGTGSGRTQYF. The DNA for the CDR3 is TGTGCCAGCAGCTCCGCCGGGACAGGGAGTGGTAGAACGCAGTATTTT.

The chain uses TRBV28 and TRBJ2-1, with a tentative D call TRBD1 (5 bases). Germline CDR1 and CDR2: MDHEN and SYDVKM. Trimming took 8 bases from V and 4 from J, leaving 15 bases between them. The CDR3 has 14 residues. CDR3 coding DNA: TGTGCCAGCTCGAGATTAGGGGTATACAATGAGCAGTTCTTC. Amino acid sequence: CASSRLGVYNEQFF. The complete variable domain, with remaining parts taken from reference TRBV28 and TRBJ2-1, reads DVKVTQSSRYLVKRTGEKVFLECVQDMDHENMFWYRQDPGLGLRLIYFSYDVKMKEKGDIPEGYSVSREKKERFSLILESASTNQTSMYLCASSRLGVYNEQFFGPGTRLTVL.

V is TRBV15 and J is TRBJ1-2; D is uncertain. Germline CDR1 is LNHNV and CDR2 is YYDKDF (reference sequence). This CDR3 is built from 14 residues. V gave up 3 bases and J gave up 4 bases, with 12 bases separating them. CDR3 sequence reads: CATSRGDTVYGYTF. CDR3 nucleotide sequence: TGTGCCACCAGCAGGGGTGACACGGTCTATGGCTACACCTTC.

The CDR3 DNA reads as TGTGCCAGCAGTTACGACCCACTCTACGAGCAGTACTTC. Its protein is CASSYDPLYEQYF. The chain carries TRBV6-6 and TRBJ2-7, with D hard to call. The CDR3 has 13 amino acids. The V end lost 2 bases, the J end lost 3 bases, and 8 bases lay between the germline ends. Germline CDR1 reads MNHNY; CDR2 reads SVGAGI (reference sequence).